The rows below give T cell receptor beta chains drawn from one sample of a study of technical replicates of blood from a handful of donors. Using immunoSEQ multiplex PCR, the repertoire was profiled, and TCRdb retains in-frame clones only, with some absent. The repertoire holds tens of thousands of clones, about 96% seen once, with 0.2% in the top ten. Sequencing input: T cells isolated from PBMCs. Source of these receptors: a human donor in good health. CDR3s include the opening cysteine and the closing phenylalanine or tryptophan. A D gene is named only where the DNA matches it firmly. Rows give clone size only sometimes, using once, few, many, or a class for an expanded clone.

j_call: TRBJ2-1
clone_size: .
d_call: .
v_call: TRBV7-9
cdr3_length: 14
cdr3_aa: CASSPKQGSDEQFF
cdr3_nt: TGTGCCAGCAGCCCGAAACAGGGTAGCGATGAGCAGTTCTTC

j_call: TRBJ2-2
clone_size: .
d_call: TRBD2
v_call: TRBV19
cdr3_length: 15
cdr3_aa: CASSNRAGETGELFF
cdr3_nt: TGTGCCAGTAGTAACCGAGCGGGGGAGACCGGGGAGCTGTTTTTT

j_call: TRBJ1-5
clone_size: once
d_call: .
v_call: TRBV28
cdr3_length: 12
cdr3_aa: CASHHKGQPQHF
cdr3_nt: TGTGCCAGCCATCATAAGGGGCAGCCCCAGCATTTT

j_call: TRBJ2-1
clone_size: .
d_call: TRBD2
v_call: TRBV4-1
cdr3_length: 18
cdr3_aa: CASSQGRGTGLENNEQFF
cdr3_nt: TGCGCCAGCAGCCAGGGCAGGGGTACGGGACTAGAAAACAATGAGCAGTTCTTC

j_call: TRBJ1-2
clone_size: .
d_call: .
v_call: TRBV11-3
cdr3_length: 15
cdr3_aa: CASSSGEGSYYGYTF
cdr3_nt: TGTGCCAGCAGTTCGGGGGAGGGGTCCTACTATGGCTACACCTTC

j_call: TRBJ2-2
clone_size: .
d_call: .
v_call: TRBV19
cdr3_length: 12
cdr3_aa: CASSIGVGELFF
cdr3_nt: TGTGCCAGTAGTATCGGGGTCGGGGAGCTGTTTTTT

j_call: TRBJ1-3
clone_size: .
d_call: .
v_call: TRBV6-6
cdr3_length: 12
cdr3_aa: CATGLAGNTIYF
cdr3_nt: TGTGCCACCGGACTTGCTGGAAACACCATATATTTT

j_call: TRBJ2-7
clone_size: .
d_call: TRBD1
v_call: TRBV7-7
cdr3_length: 14
cdr3_aa: CASSPGTGSYEQYF
cdr3_nt: TGTGCTAGCAGCCCCGGGACAGGGAGCTACGAGCAGTACTTC

j_call: TRBJ1-1
clone_size: .
d_call: TRBD1
v_call: TRBV4-1
cdr3_length: 13
cdr3_aa: CASSSLQGDEAFF
cdr3_nt: TGCGCCAGCTCCAGTCTACAGGGGGATGAAGCTTTCTTT

j_call: TRBJ2-7
clone_size: once
d_call: TRBD1
v_call: TRBV6-5
cdr3_length: 14
cdr3_aa: CASSYGTGTYEQYF
cdr3_nt: TGTGCCAGCAGTTACGGGACAGGGACCTACGAGCAGTACTTC

j_call: TRBJ2-7
clone_size: .
d_call: .
v_call: TRBV29-1
cdr3_length: 13
cdr3_aa: CSALVATDYEQYF
cdr3_nt: TGCAGCGCACTCGTCGCGACAGACTACGAGCAGTACTTC

j_call: TRBJ1-2
clone_size: .
d_call: .
v_call: TRBV28
cdr3_length: 15
cdr3_aa: CASRAGIAKGYGYTF
cdr3_nt: TGTGCCAGCAGGGCCGGGATAGCGAAAGGCTATGGCTACACCTTC

j_call: TRBJ2-3
clone_size: .
d_call: .
v_call: TRBV6-1
cdr3_length: 15
cdr3_aa: CASSVAGPETDTQYF
cdr3_nt: TGTGCCAGCAGTGTGGCGGGTCCGGAAACAGATACGCAGTATTTT

j_call: TRBJ1-1
clone_size: .
d_call: .
v_call: TRBV30
cdr3_length: 13
cdr3_aa: CAWNTGLNTEAFF
cdr3_nt: TGTGCCTGGAACACGGGACTCAACACTGAAGCTTTCTTT

j_call: TRBJ1-5
clone_size: .
d_call: TRBD1
v_call: TRBV28
cdr3_length: 16
cdr3_aa: CASRSPGQGYDQPQHF
cdr3_nt: TGTGCCAGCAGAAGTCCGGGACAGGGGTACGATCAGCCCCAGCATTTT

j_call: TRBJ2-1
clone_size: .
d_call: TRBD2
v_call: TRBV28
cdr3_length: 14
cdr3_aa: CATQAGAAYNEQFF
cdr3_nt: TGTGCCACACAAGCGGGAGCGGCCTACAATGAGCAGTTCTTC

j_call: TRBJ2-7
clone_size: .
d_call: TRBD2
v_call: TRBV9
cdr3_length: 16
cdr3_aa: CASSVASGGAWYEQYF
cdr3_nt: TGTGCCAGCAGCGTAGCTAGCGGGGGGGCTTGGTACGAGCAGTACTTC

j_call: TRBJ2-1
clone_size: .
d_call: .
v_call: TRBV27
cdr3_length: 12
cdr3_aa: CASSLNRNEQFF
cdr3_nt: TGTGCCAGCAGTCTTAATCGCAATGAGCAGTTCTTC

j_call: TRBJ1-3
clone_size: .
d_call: .
v_call: TRBV9
cdr3_length: 15
cdr3_aa: CASSSPRDSGNTIYF
cdr3_nt: TGTGCCAGCAGCTCTCCCAGGGATTCTGGAAACACCATATATTTT

j_call: TRBJ1-1
clone_size: .
d_call: .
v_call: TRBV27
cdr3_length: 14
cdr3_aa: CASSFQVWHTEAFF
cdr3_nt: TGTGCCAGCAGTTTTCAGGTTTGGCACACTGAAGCTTTCTTT

j_call: TRBJ2-7
clone_size: .
d_call: TRBD1
v_call: TRBV13
cdr3_length: 14
cdr3_aa: CASSLEGQGYEQYF
cdr3_nt: TGTGCCAGCAGCTTAGAGGGACAGGGCTACGAGCAGTACTTC

j_call: TRBJ2-7
clone_size: .
d_call: TRBD2
v_call: TRBV4-1
cdr3_length: 18
cdr3_aa: CASSPTGLAGGIFYEQYF
cdr3_nt: TGCGCCAGCAGCCCTACCGGACTAGCGGGGGGGATTTTCTACGAGCAGTACTTC

j_call: TRBJ1-2
clone_size: .
d_call: .
v_call: TRBV4-1
cdr3_length: 19
cdr3_aa: CASSPGGMGQRGKVGGYTF
cdr3_nt: TGCGCCAGCAGCCCAGGCGGAATGGGGCAAAGGGGGAAAGTTGGGGGCTACACCTTC

j_call: TRBJ2-1
clone_size: .
d_call: TRBD1
v_call: TRBV20-1
cdr3_length: 11
cdr3_aa: CSGQVYNEQFF
cdr3_nt: TGCAGCGGACAGGTTTACAATGAGCAGTTCTTC

j_call: TRBJ2-5
clone_size: .
d_call: TRBD2
v_call: TRBV2
cdr3_length: 13
cdr3_aa: CASRRDYKETQYF
cdr3_nt: TGTGCCAGCAGACGGGACTACAAAGAGACCCAGTACTTC

j_call: TRBJ2-3
clone_size: .
d_call: TRBD1
v_call: TRBV5-6
cdr3_length: 17
cdr3_aa: CASSQISDRVDTDTQYF
cdr3_nt: TGTGCCAGCAGCCAAATTTCGGACAGGGTTGACACAGATACGCAGTATTTT

j_call: TRBJ2-3
clone_size: .
d_call: TRBD2
v_call: TRBV15
cdr3_length: 15
cdr3_aa: CATSRGGSVTDTQYF
cdr3_nt: TGTGCCACCAGCAGGGGAGGGTCCGTGACAGATACGCAGTATTTT

j_call: TRBJ2-3
clone_size: .
d_call: TRBD2
v_call: TRBV5-1
cdr3_length: 18
cdr3_aa: CASSLRLAGGISTDTQYF
cdr3_nt: TGCGCCAGCAGCTTGCGACTAGCGGGAGGGATTAGCACAGATACGCAGTATTTT

j_call: TRBJ2-7
clone_size: .
d_call: .
v_call: TRBV27
cdr3_length: 15
cdr3_aa: CASRTAEGRPYEQYF
cdr3_nt: TGTGCCAGCAGAACGGCGGAGGGACGGCCCTACGAGCAGTACTTC

j_call: TRBJ2-7
clone_size: .
d_call: TRBD1
v_call: TRBV5-1
cdr3_length: 12
cdr3_aa: CASAGQGFEQYF
cdr3_nt: TGCGCCAGCGCCGGACAGGGTTTCGAGCAGTACTTC

j_call: TRBJ2-5
clone_size: .
d_call: .
v_call: TRBV6-5
cdr3_length: 12
cdr3_aa: CASSTGTETQYF
cdr3_nt: TGTGCCAGCAGTACAGGGACCGAGACCCAGTACTTC

j_call: TRBJ1-1
clone_size: once
d_call: .
v_call: TRBV27
cdr3_length: 12
cdr3_aa: CASSLKQGEAFF
cdr3_nt: TGTGCCAGCAGTTTAAAGCAGGGAGAAGCTTTCTTT

j_call: TRBJ2-3
clone_size: .
d_call: TRBD2
v_call: TRBV2
cdr3_length: 14
cdr3_aa: CASMGTRMGDTQYF
cdr3_nt: TGTGCCAGCATGGGGACTAGGATGGGGGATACGCAGTATTTT

j_call: TRBJ1-1
clone_size: .
d_call: TRBD1
v_call: TRBV18
cdr3_length: 13
cdr3_aa: CASSSGLSETGTF
cdr3_nt: TGTGCCAGCTCTTCGGGCCTTTCGGAGACAGGGACCTTT

j_call: TRBJ1-3
clone_size: .
d_call: .
v_call: TRBV6-5
cdr3_length: 13
cdr3_aa: CASSLDSGNTIYF
cdr3_nt: TGTGCCAGCTCCCTAGACTCTGGAAACACCATATATTTT

j_call: TRBJ1-4
clone_size: .
d_call: TRBD1
v_call: TRBV5-1
cdr3_length: 16
cdr3_aa: CASSPDPGQGYEKLFF
cdr3_nt: TGCGCCAGCAGCCCGGACCCGGGACAGGGATATGAAAAACTGTTTTTT

j_call: TRBJ2-1
clone_size: .
d_call: TRBD2
v_call: TRBV4-2
cdr3_length: 17
cdr3_aa: CASSQGIAGGLYNEQFF
cdr3_nt: TGTGCCAGCAGCCAAGGTATAGCGGGGGGGTTATACAATGAGCAGTTCTTC

j_call: TRBJ2-5
clone_size: .
d_call: .
v_call: TRBV6-5
cdr3_length: 13
cdr3_aa: CASPGNRVGTQYF
cdr3_nt: TGTGCCAGCCCCGGGAACAGGGTTGGGACCCAGTACTTC

j_call: TRBJ2-5
clone_size: .
d_call: TRBD1
v_call: TRBV13
cdr3_length: 15
cdr3_aa: CASSLGGQRPAAQYF
cdr3_nt: TGTGCCAGCAGCTTAGGGGGACAGCGGCCGGCGGCCCAGTACTTC

j_call: TRBJ2-1
clone_size: .
d_call: .
v_call: TRBV4-1
cdr3_length: 15
cdr3_aa: CASSQGGGQYNEQFF
cdr3_nt: TGCGCCAGCAGCCAAGGCGGGGGCCAGTACAATGAGCAGTTCTTC

j_call: TRBJ2-7
clone_size: .
d_call: .
v_call: TRBV27
cdr3_length: 13
cdr3_aa: CASSPAERYEQYF
cdr3_nt: TGTGCCAGCAGTCCTGCCGAACGGTACGAGCAGTACTTC

j_call: TRBJ1-2
clone_size: .
d_call: .
v_call: TRBV7-2
cdr3_length: 12
cdr3_aa: CASSLNGDGYTF
cdr3_nt: TGTGCCAGCAGCTTAAACGGGGATGGCTACACCTTC

j_call: TRBJ1-3
clone_size: once
d_call: .
v_call: TRBV7-8
cdr3_length: 16
cdr3_aa: CASSMGRTFSGNTIYF
cdr3_nt: TGTGCCAGCAGTATGGGGCGGACGTTCTCTGGAAACACCATATATTTT

j_call: TRBJ2-3
clone_size: .
d_call: .
v_call: TRBV6-1
cdr3_length: 17
cdr3_aa: CASSELVRAGDTDTQYF
cdr3_nt: TGTGCCAGCAGTGAATTGGTCAGGGCAGGGGACACAGATACGCAGTATTTT

j_call: TRBJ1-1
clone_size: .
d_call: .
v_call: TRBV7-9
cdr3_length: 15
cdr3_aa: CASSFFAGANTEAFF
cdr3_nt: TGTGCCAGCAGCTTTTTTGCGGGCGCGAACACTGAAGCTTTCTTT

j_call: TRBJ2-7
clone_size: .
d_call: TRBD1
v_call: TRBV2
cdr3_length: 14
cdr3_aa: CATSGQVSSYEQYF
cdr3_nt: TGTGCCACTTCGGGACAGGTGTCCTCCTACGAGCAGTACTTC

j_call: TRBJ2-7
clone_size: .
d_call: TRBD2
v_call: TRBV7-9
cdr3_length: 18
cdr3_aa: CASSSGLAGPRSSYEQYF
cdr3_nt: TGTGCCAGCAGCTCCGGGCTAGCGGGGCCCAGGAGCTCCTACGAGCAGTACTTC

j_call: TRBJ2-3
clone_size: .
d_call: .
v_call: TRBV6-5
cdr3_length: 13
cdr3_aa: CASWPSRGSTQYF
cdr3_nt: TGTGCCAGCTGGCCATCACGAGGGAGCACGCAGTATTTT